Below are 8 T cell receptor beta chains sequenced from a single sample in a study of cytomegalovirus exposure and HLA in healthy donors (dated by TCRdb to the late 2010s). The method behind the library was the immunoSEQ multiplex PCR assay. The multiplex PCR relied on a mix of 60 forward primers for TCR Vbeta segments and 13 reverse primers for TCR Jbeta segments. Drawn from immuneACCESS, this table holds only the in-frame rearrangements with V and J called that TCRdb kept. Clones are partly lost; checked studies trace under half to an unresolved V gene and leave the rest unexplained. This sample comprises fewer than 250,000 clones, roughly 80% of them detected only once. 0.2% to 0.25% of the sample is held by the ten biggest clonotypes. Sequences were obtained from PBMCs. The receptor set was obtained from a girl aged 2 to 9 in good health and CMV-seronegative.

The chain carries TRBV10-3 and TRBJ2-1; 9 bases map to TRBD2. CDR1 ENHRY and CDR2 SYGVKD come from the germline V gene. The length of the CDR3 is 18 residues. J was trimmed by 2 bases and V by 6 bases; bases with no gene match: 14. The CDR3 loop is CAISAILTSGRAYNEQFF. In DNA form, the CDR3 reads TGTGCCATCAGCGCAATTTTGACTAGCGGTAGGGCCTACAATGAGCAGTTCTTC.

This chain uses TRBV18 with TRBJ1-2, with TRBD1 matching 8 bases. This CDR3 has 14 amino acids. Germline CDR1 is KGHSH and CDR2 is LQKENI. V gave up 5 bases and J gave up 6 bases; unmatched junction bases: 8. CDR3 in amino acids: CASSDSGGADGYTF. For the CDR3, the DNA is TGTGCCAGCTCAGATTCAGGGGGCGCTGATGGCTACACCTTC.

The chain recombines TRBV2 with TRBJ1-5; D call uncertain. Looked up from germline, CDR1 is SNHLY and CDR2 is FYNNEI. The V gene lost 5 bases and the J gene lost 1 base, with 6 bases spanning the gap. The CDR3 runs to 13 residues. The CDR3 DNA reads TGTGCCAGCAGTACAGAGAGCAATCAGCCCCAGCATTTT. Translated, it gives CASSTESNQPQHF.

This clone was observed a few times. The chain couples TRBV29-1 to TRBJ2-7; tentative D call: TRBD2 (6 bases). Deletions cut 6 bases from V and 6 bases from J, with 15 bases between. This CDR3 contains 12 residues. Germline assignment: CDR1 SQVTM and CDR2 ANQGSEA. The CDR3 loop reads CSVLTRAGEQYF. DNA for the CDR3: TGCAGCGTCCTAACCCGAGCGGGCGAGCAGTACTTC.

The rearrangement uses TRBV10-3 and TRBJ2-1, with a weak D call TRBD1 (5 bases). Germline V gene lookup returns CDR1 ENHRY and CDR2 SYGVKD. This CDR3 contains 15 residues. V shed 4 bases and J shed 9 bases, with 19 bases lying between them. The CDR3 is CAISASGGVGAEQFF. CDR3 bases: TGTGCCATCAGTGCATCAGGTGGCGTAGGGGCTGAGCAGTTCTTC.

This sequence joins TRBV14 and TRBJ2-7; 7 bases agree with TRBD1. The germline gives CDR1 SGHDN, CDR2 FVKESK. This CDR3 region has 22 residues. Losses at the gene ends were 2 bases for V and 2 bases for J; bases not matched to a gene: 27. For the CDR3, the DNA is TGTGCCAGCAGCCAATTATTTCTCGGGTCCATTACCCAAAGGGGGACAGCCTACGAGCAGTACTTC. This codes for CASSQLFLGSITQRGTAYEQYF.

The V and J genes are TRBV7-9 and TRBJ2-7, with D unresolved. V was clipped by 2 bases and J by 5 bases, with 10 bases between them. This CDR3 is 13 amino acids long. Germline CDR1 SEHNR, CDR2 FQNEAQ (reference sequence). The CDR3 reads CASSLPLVHEQYF. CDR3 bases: TGTGCCAGCAGCTTACCGTTAGTGCACGAGCAGTACTTC.

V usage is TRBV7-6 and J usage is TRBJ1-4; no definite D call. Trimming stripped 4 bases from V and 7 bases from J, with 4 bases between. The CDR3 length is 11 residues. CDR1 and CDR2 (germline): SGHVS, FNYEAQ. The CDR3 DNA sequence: TGTGCCAGCAGCTCCGGTGAAAAACTGTTTTTT. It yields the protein CASSSGEKLFF.